This TCR beta chain was sequenced during a study of blood T cell repertoires in COVID-19. The assay was immunoSEQ multiplex PCR, and TCRdb's table has in-frame clones only and misses some. This table holds roughly 410,000 clones, about 89% found once. Losses at the gene ends were 4 bases for V and 4 bases for J; bases not matched to a gene: 6. The CDR3 sequence is 15 residues long. Germline assignment: CDR1 SGHRS and CDR2 YFSETQ. The sample taken for sequencing was peripheral blood. The sequence was obtained from a woman in her forties with COVID-19, enrolled during active disease. The J gene is TRBJ2-1, the V gene TRBV5-1, with TRBD1 identical over 9 bases. The CDR3 loop is CASSRGQGPYNEQFF. The CDR3 nucleotides are TGCGCCAGCAGCAGGGGACAGGGCCCTTACAATGAGCAGTTCTTC.